Listed below are T cell receptor beta chains from one sample, sequenced in a study of brain T cells in children with intractable seizures. Produced via immunoSEQ multiplex PCR; TCRdb's table is partial and in-frame only. The repertoire includes tens of thousands of clones, around nine tenths of them detected once, and approximately 25% sits in the top ten. Source: peripheral blood, taken at surgery. Receptor source: a girl aged 2-15 years with Rasmussen encephalitis and intractable seizures. The CDR3 runs from the conserved cysteine through the conserved F or W. The D gene is left open where the match is weak. Clone size is given for some rows only: seen once, a few or many times, or a class if the clone is expanded.

d_call: -
cdr3_length: 13
v_call: TRBV7-9
j_call: TRBJ1-1
clone_size: -
cdr3_aa: CASSLIGTAEAFF
cdr3_nt: TGTGCCAGCAGCTTAATAGGGACGGCTGAAGCTTTCTTT

d_call: -
cdr3_length: 12
v_call: TRBV12-3/TRBV12-4
j_call: TRBJ1-1
clone_size: few
cdr3_aa: CASSRTGTEAFF
cdr3_nt: TGTGCCAGCAGTCGAACGGGCACTGAAGCTTTCTTT

d_call: -
cdr3_length: 16
v_call: TRBV7-9
j_call: TRBJ2-3
clone_size: -
cdr3_aa: CASSLPGREPTDTQYF
cdr3_nt: TGTGCCAGCAGCTTACCAGGCAGGGAGCCCACAGATACGCAGTATTTT

d_call: TRBD2
cdr3_length: 15
v_call: TRBV9
j_call: TRBJ2-1
clone_size: -
cdr3_aa: CASSLTSGRYNEQFF
cdr3_nt: TGTGCCAGCAGCCTTACTAGCGGGAGGTACAATGAGCAGTTCTTC

d_call: -
cdr3_length: 12
v_call: TRBV18
j_call: TRBJ2-5
clone_size: -
cdr3_aa: CASSRAGETQYF
cdr3_nt: TGTGCCAGCTCACGGGCAGGAGAGACCCAGTACTTC

d_call: -
cdr3_length: 15
v_call: TRBV4-1
j_call: TRBJ2-5
clone_size: -
cdr3_aa: CASSQGGWDGETQYF
cdr3_nt: TGCGCCAGCAGCCAAGGGGGGTGGGACGGAGAGACCCAGTACTTC

d_call: -
cdr3_length: 10
v_call: TRBV30
j_call: TRBJ1-1
clone_size: once
cdr3_aa: CAWMGERAFF
cdr3_nt: TGTGCCTGGATGGGGGAGCGCGCTTTCTTT

d_call: -
cdr3_length: 18
v_call: TRBV19
j_call: TRBJ1-6
clone_size: -
cdr3_aa: CASSIKRQRILNNSPLHF
cdr3_nt: TGTGCCAGTAGTATAAAACGACAGCGGATCCTTAATAATTCACCCCTCCACTTT

d_call: -
cdr3_length: 14
v_call: TRBV4-2
j_call: TRBJ1-1
clone_size: -
cdr3_aa: CASSQDRGDTEAFF
cdr3_nt: TGTGCCAGCAGCCAAGATAGGGGTGACACTGAAGCTTTCTTT

d_call: -
cdr3_length: 12
v_call: TRBV6-1
j_call: TRBJ1-4
clone_size: -
cdr3_aa: CASSERREKLFF
cdr3_nt: TGTGCCAGCAGTGAACGGCGAGAAAAACTGTTTTTT

d_call: -
cdr3_length: 14
v_call: TRBV27
j_call: TRBJ1-5
clone_size: -
cdr3_aa: CASSPGVGNQPQHF
cdr3_nt: TGTGCCAGCAGTCCAGGGGTAGGCAATCAGCCCCAGCATTTT

d_call: -
cdr3_length: 16
v_call: TRBV4-1
j_call: TRBJ2-7
clone_size: -
cdr3_aa: CASSQGGGRTSYEQYF
cdr3_nt: TGCGCCAGCAGCCAAGGGGGCGGACGGACCTCCTACGAGCAGTACTTC

d_call: TRBD1
cdr3_length: 16
v_call: TRBV5-1
j_call: TRBJ2-7
clone_size: -
cdr3_aa: CASKKSPGQGTYEQYF
cdr3_nt: TGCGCCAGCAAAAAATCCCCGGGACAGGGGACCTACGAGCAGTACTTC

d_call: -
cdr3_length: 16
v_call: TRBV18
j_call: TRBJ1-1
clone_size: -
cdr3_aa: CASSPSAKTVNTEAFF
cdr3_nt: TGTGCCAGCTCACCCAGTGCCAAAACGGTGAACACTGAAGCTTTCTTT

d_call: -
cdr3_length: 14
v_call: TRBV21-1
j_call: TRBJ1-5
clone_size: -
cdr3_aa: CASSTAGVDQPQHF
cdr3_nt: TGTGCCAGCAGCACTGCAGGGGTGGATCAGCCCCAGCATTTT

d_call: -
cdr3_length: 12
v_call: TRBV2
j_call: TRBJ2-7
clone_size: -
cdr3_aa: CASSDRRYEQYF
cdr3_nt: TGTGCCAGCAGTGATCGGCGCTACGAGCAGTACTTC

d_call: TRBD2
cdr3_length: 15
v_call: TRBV5-1
j_call: TRBJ2-3
clone_size: -
cdr3_aa: CASSLVGGLTDTQYF
cdr3_nt: TGCGCCAGCAGCTTGGTGGGAGGGTTGACAGATACGCAGTATTTT

d_call: -
cdr3_length: 14
v_call: TRBV10-3
j_call: TRBJ2-6
clone_size: -
cdr3_aa: CAISEVLGANVLTF
cdr3_nt: TGTGCCATCAGTGAGGTTCTGGGGGCCAACGTCCTGACTTTC

d_call: TRBD1
cdr3_length: 16
v_call: TRBV6-6
j_call: TRBJ2-5
clone_size: -
cdr3_aa: CASNRQGLREQETQYF
cdr3_nt: TGTGCCAGCAACAGACAGGGGCTTCGAGAGCAAGAGACCCAGTACTTC

d_call: -
cdr3_length: 15
v_call: TRBV7-5
j_call: TRBJ1-2
clone_size: -
cdr3_aa: CVRSLARLGRKGYTF
cdr3_nt: TGTGTCAGAAGCTTAGCGCGTTTAGGGAGAAAGGGCTACACCTTC

d_call: TRBD2
cdr3_length: 15
v_call: TRBV28
j_call: TRBJ2-7
clone_size: -
cdr3_aa: CASSFAGGSSYEQYF
cdr3_nt: TGTGCCAGCAGTTTCGCGGGGGGGAGCTCCTACGAGCAGTACTTC

d_call: -
cdr3_length: 12
v_call: TRBV28
j_call: TRBJ1-4
clone_size: -
cdr3_aa: CASSVGREKLFF
cdr3_nt: TGTGCCAGCAGCGTTGGACGTGAAAAACTGTTTTTT

d_call: -
cdr3_length: 14
v_call: TRBV7-9
j_call: TRBJ1-1
clone_size: -
cdr3_aa: CASSLASGNTEAFF
cdr3_nt: TGTGCCAGCAGCTTAGCGTCCGGGAACACTGAAGCTTTCTTT

d_call: -
cdr3_length: 14
v_call: TRBV29-1
j_call: TRBJ2-7
clone_size: -
cdr3_aa: CSVGRRVSSYEQYF
cdr3_nt: TGCAGCGTTGGTCGTAGGGTCTCCTCCTACGAGCAGTACTTC

d_call: -
cdr3_length: 12
v_call: TRBV29-1
j_call: TRBJ1-1
clone_size: -
cdr3_aa: CSVEGGVTEAFF
cdr3_nt: TGCAGCGTTGAGGGGGGCGTCACTGAAGCTTTCTTT

d_call: -
cdr3_length: 12
v_call: TRBV9
j_call: TRBJ1-5
clone_size: -
cdr3_aa: CASSVGVQPQHF
cdr3_nt: TGTGCCAGCAGCGTAGGGGTTCAGCCCCAGCATTTT

d_call: -
cdr3_length: 12
v_call: TRBV11-2
j_call: TRBJ1-1
clone_size: -
cdr3_aa: CASSPTGDEAFF
cdr3_nt: TGTGCCAGCAGCCCGACAGGCGATGAAGCTTTCTTT

d_call: TRBD2
cdr3_length: 15
v_call: TRBV10-3
j_call: TRBJ2-3
clone_size: once
cdr3_aa: CAIIELAGSTDTQYF
cdr3_nt: TGTGCCATCATTGAGTTAGCGGGGAGCACAGATACGCAGTATTTT

d_call: TRBD1
cdr3_length: 13
v_call: TRBV29-1
j_call: TRBJ1-1
clone_size: -
cdr3_aa: CSVTGEVWTEAFF
cdr3_nt: TGCAGCGTCACAGGGGAAGTGTGGACTGAAGCTTTCTTT

d_call: -
cdr3_length: 14
v_call: TRBV7-9
j_call: TRBJ1-4
clone_size: -
cdr3_aa: CASSLPQINEKLFF
cdr3_nt: TGTGCCAGCAGCTTACCACAGATTAATGAAAAACTGTTTTTT

d_call: TRBD2
cdr3_length: 13
v_call: TRBV7-9
j_call: TRBJ2-1
clone_size: -
cdr3_aa: CASTPGGYNEQFF
cdr3_nt: TGTGCCAGCACCCCGGGGGGCTACAATGAGCAGTTCTTC

d_call: TRBD1
cdr3_length: 13
v_call: TRBV2
j_call: TRBJ2-3
clone_size: -
cdr3_aa: CASRVTGEHTQYF
cdr3_nt: TGTGCCAGCAGGGTAACAGGGGAGCATACGCAGTATTTT

d_call: -
cdr3_length: 15
v_call: TRBV7-6
j_call: TRBJ2-7
clone_size: -
cdr3_aa: CASSSGPGDSYEQYF
cdr3_nt: TGTGCCAGCAGTTCCGGCCCCGGGGACTCCTACGAGCAGTACTTC

d_call: TRBD2
cdr3_length: 18
v_call: TRBV7-6
j_call: TRBJ2-1
clone_size: -
cdr3_aa: CASSPDPVTSGPYNEQFF
cdr3_nt: TGTGCCAGCAGCCCCGACCCCGTGACTAGCGGACCTTACAATGAGCAGTTCTTC

d_call: TRBD2
cdr3_length: 16
v_call: TRBV7-2
j_call: TRBJ2-5
clone_size: -
cdr3_aa: CASSLLLAGGQETQYF
cdr3_nt: TGTGCCAGCAGTTTACTTCTAGCGGGGGGACAAGAGACCCAGTACTTC

d_call: TRBD1
cdr3_length: 14
v_call: TRBV6-2/TRBV6-3
j_call: TRBJ2-7
clone_size: -
cdr3_aa: CASSYSARGREQYF
cdr3_nt: TGTGCCAGCAGTTACTCGGCCAGGGGGCGGGAGCAGTACTTC

d_call: -
cdr3_length: 15
v_call: TRBV29-1
j_call: TRBJ2-5
clone_size: few
cdr3_aa: CSVAIYVGRGETQYF
cdr3_nt: TGCAGCGTTGCTATATATGTGGGGCGGGGAGAGACCCAGTACTTC

d_call: -
cdr3_length: 12
v_call: TRBV19
j_call: TRBJ1-5
clone_size: -
cdr3_aa: CASSRGAQPQHF
cdr3_nt: TGTGCCAGTAGTCGGGGGGCTCAGCCCCAGCATTTT

d_call: -
cdr3_length: 15
v_call: TRBV28
j_call: TRBJ1-6
clone_size: -
cdr3_aa: CASSLRRQGNSPLHF
cdr3_nt: TGTGCCAGCAGTTTAAGAAGGCAGGGGAATTCACCCCTCCACTTT

d_call: -
cdr3_length: 13
v_call: TRBV20-1
j_call: TRBJ2-2
clone_size: -
cdr3_aa: CSASGPRPGELFF
cdr3_nt: TGCAGTGCTAGTGGGCCCCGACCCGGGGAGCTGTTTTTT

d_call: TRBD1
cdr3_length: 16
v_call: TRBV7-8
j_call: TRBJ1-1
clone_size: -
cdr3_aa: CASTYRDRDLDTEAFF
cdr3_nt: TGTGCCAGCACCTACCGGGACAGAGACTTGGACACTGAAGCTTTCTTT

d_call: -
cdr3_length: 14
v_call: TRBV4-1
j_call: TRBJ1-3
clone_size: -
cdr3_aa: CASRDLTSGNTIYF
cdr3_nt: TGCGCCTCCAGAGACCTCACCTCTGGAAACACCATATATTTT

d_call: -
cdr3_length: 12
v_call: TRBV27
j_call: TRBJ2-7
clone_size: once
cdr3_aa: CASSMPFGEQYF
cdr3_nt: TGTGCCAGCAGTATGCCTTTTGGCGAGCAGTACTTC

d_call: -
cdr3_length: 13
v_call: TRBV24-1
j_call: TRBJ2-1
clone_size: few
cdr3_aa: CAAGRSGYNEQFF
cdr3_nt: TGTGCCGCTGGCAGGAGCGGGTACAATGAGCAGTTCTTC

d_call: TRBD2
cdr3_length: 16
v_call: TRBV11-2
j_call: TRBJ2-7
clone_size: -
cdr3_aa: CASSVWTSGVSYEQYF
cdr3_nt: TGTGCCAGCAGCGTATGGACTAGCGGGGTCTCCTACGAGCAGTACTTC

d_call: -
cdr3_length: 15
v_call: TRBV6-5
j_call: TRBJ2-1
clone_size: -
cdr3_aa: CASRSGVSSYNEQFF
cdr3_nt: TGTGCCAGCAGGTCCGGGGTGAGCTCCTACAATGAGCAGTTCTTC

d_call: -
cdr3_length: 13
v_call: TRBV7-3
j_call: TRBJ2-1
clone_size: once
cdr3_aa: CASSSLLEQKQFF
cdr3_nt: TGTGCCAGCAGCTCGCTTCTAGAGCAGAAACAGTTCTTC

d_call: TRBD2
cdr3_length: 14
v_call: TRBV6-4
j_call: TRBJ2-1
clone_size: once
cdr3_aa: CASSRTGTSNEQFF
cdr3_nt: TGTGCCAGCAGCCGAACCGGGACTAGCAATGAGCAGTTCTTC

d_call: -
cdr3_length: 12
v_call: TRBV30
j_call: TRBJ1-1
clone_size: -
cdr3_aa: CAWRRANTEAFF
cdr3_nt: TGTGCCTGGAGAAGGGCGAACACTGAAGCTTTCTTT

d_call: -
cdr3_length: 12
v_call: TRBV11-1
j_call: TRBJ1-1
clone_size: -
cdr3_aa: CASSFRDTEAFF
cdr3_nt: TGTGCCAGCAGCTTCCGGGACACTGAAGCTTTCTTT

d_call: -
cdr3_length: 15
v_call: TRBV5-5
j_call: TRBJ2-1
clone_size: -
cdr3_aa: CASSLRERGYNEQFF
cdr3_nt: TGTGCCAGCAGCTTGAGGGAGAGGGGCTACAATGAGCAGTTCTTC

d_call: -
cdr3_length: 16
v_call: TRBV24-1
j_call: TRBJ2-3
clone_size: -
cdr3_aa: CATSDLKRTGLDTQYF
cdr3_nt: TGTGCCACCAGTGATTTGAAAAGAACAGGTTTAGATACGCAGTATTTT